The T cell receptor beta chain described here comes from a study of molecular identifiers for immune sequencing clone quantification. As for the study in general: Across replicate runs, RNA obtained from approximately 20,000 or 100,000 naive CD8 cells was divided into five, with four undergoing sequencing. Study-level results: Jurkat TCR RNA from one cell was spiked into about 1 million naive cells, and it was reportedly detectable there.

TCRdb called the PCR reads again in MiXCR, with one record for every CDR3 protein. Of roughly 630,000 distinct CDR3 sequences listed, roughly 23% are singletons. Concerning this clonotype: Its antigen remains unidentified. This may be a read error: a much more frequent sequence differs by one nucleotide.

The CDR3 runs to 14 residues. Trimming removed 4 bases from V and 2 bases from J, with 13 bases in between. Germline CDR1 is SGDLS and CDR2 is YYNGEE. The sample consisted of naive CD8+ T cells from blood, with Jurkat cell RNA spiked in. Subset denoted: FACS-sorted CD8+CD4-CCR7+CD45RA+ naive T cells. The rearrangement links TRBV9 to TRBJ2-7, with TRBD1 as a possible D gene (6 bases). The source is a human donor in good health. Some libraries in this study had Jurkat cell RNA spiked in. CDR3 in DNA: TGTGCCAGCAGCCCAAGGGACATACCCTACGAGCAGTACTTC. It encodes CASSPRDIPYEQYF.